The rows below give T cell receptor beta chains drawn from one sample of a study of shared clonotypes between healthy human individuals. Only in-frame clones appear in the TCRdb table, and some are missing; sequencing was by immunoSEQ multiplex PCR. Among about 2.2 million clones, roughly 95% were seen once, and the ten largest hold around 1.8%. Sequencing input: naive CD8+ T cells from PBMCs. These receptors originate from a man between 18 and 29 years old in good health. Some clones in this sample may be carry-over from other donors' samples. Both conserved end residues are part of each CDR3. D genes are given only for firm matches. Not every row has a clone size; where given, it reads once, few, many or a size class.

V	D	size	J	DNA	CDR3
TRBV27	-	-	TRBJ2-3	TGTGCCAGCAGTCCCACGGACTACCAAACAGATACGCAGTATTTT	CASSPTDYQTDTQYF
TRBV28	-	-	TRBJ1-1	TGTGCCAGCAGTTTATATGGCCTGAACACTGAAGCTTTCTTT	CASSLYGLNTEAFF
TRBV4-2	TRBD1	once	TRBJ1-1	TGTGCCAGCAGCCAAGATGGGGGGACAGGGTGGATCACTGAAGCTTTCTTT	CASSQDGGTGWITEAFF
TRBV6-1	-	-	TRBJ2-7	TGTGCCAGCAGTGAAGGAAGACTAGTCTCCTACGAGCAGTACTTC	CASSEGRLVSYEQYF
TRBV5-1	TRBD1	-	TRBJ2-7	TGCGCCAGCAGCTTGTCCCAACGGCAGGGGGCCTGGGAGCAGTACTTC	CASSLSQRQGAWEQYF
TRBV27	-	-	TRBJ2-7	TGTGCCAGCAGCCCCTCGGCAGGGCATTCCTCCTACGAGCAGTACTTC	CASSPSAGHSSYEQYF
TRBV2	-	-	TRBJ1-1	TGTGCCAGCAGGGACCCCCCCTGGGCACTGGCCCGGGGGGCTATGAACACTGAAGCTTTCTTT	CASRDPPWALARGAMNTEAFF
TRBV7-9	TRBD1	-	TRBJ1-2	TGTGCCAGCAGCTTAGAAGTGGGGACAGGGGGCTACACCTTC	CASSLEVGTGGYTF
TRBV19	TRBD2	-	TRBJ2-7	TGTGCCAGTAGTTGGGGGACTAGATCTTACGAGCAGTACTTC	CASSWGTRSYEQYF
TRBV4-2	-	-	TRBJ2-2	TGTGCCAGCAGCCTTGAGGGAGCGAACACCGGGGAGCTGTTTTTT	CASSLEGANTGELFF
TRBV7-2	-	-	TRBJ2-2	TGTGCCAGCAGCTTAGGGCGGTGGAACACCGGGGAGCTGTTTTTT	CASSLGRWNTGELFF
TRBV9	-	-	TRBJ1-2	TGTGCCAGCAGCGCCACAGGGAGTATGCGCGGCTACACCTTC	CASSATGSMRGYTF
TRBV28	-	-	TRBJ1-5	TGTGCCAGCAGCTGGACAGCGGGCAATCAGCCCCAGCATTTT	CASSWTAGNQPQHF
TRBV2	-	-	TRBJ1-5	TGTGCCAGCAGGGTGGGCGATAACAATCAGCCCCAGCATTTT	CASRVGDNNQPQHF
TRBV6-6	-	-	TRBJ2-1	TGTGCCAGCAGTTACTCGGAGGATGAGCAGTTCTTC	CASSYSEDEQFF
TRBV10-3	-	-	TRBJ2-3	TGTGCCATCAGTGAGTATCGGGTGGATACGCAGTATTTT	CAISEYRVDTQYF
TRBV27	TRBD1	-	TRBJ2-7	TGTGCCAGCAGTTCTCCGGGACAGGGGGCAATGGACTACGAGCAGTACTTC	CASSSPGQGAMDYEQYF
TRBV7-9	-	-	TRBJ2-1	TGTGCCAGCAGCCCCAAGGTGCCAGGCTTTTACAATGAGCAGTTCTTC	CASSPKVPGFYNEQFF
TRBV7-2	TRBD2	-	TRBJ2-5	TGTGCCAGCAGCCTCCCCCCTAGCGGGAGGGAGACCCAGTACTTC	CASSLPPSGRETQYF
TRBV9	-	-	TRBJ2-7	TGTGCCAGCAGCGAGAGAGCCTCCTACGAGCAGTACTTC	CASSERASYEQYF
TRBV15	TRBD1	-	TRBJ2-5	TGTGCCACCAGCAGAGATTCATCCCCTCACAGGGGACAAGAGACCCAGTACTTC	CATSRDSSPHRGQETQYF
TRBV29-1	TRBD2	-	TRBJ2-7	TGCAGCGTTGAATGGCTAGCGGGAGACCCTCCTACCTACGAGCAGTACTTC	CSVEWLAGDPPTYEQYF
TRBV7-9	TRBD2	-	TRBJ2-3	TGTGCCAGCAGCCATGGACTAGCGGGAGTTATTTTAACAGATACGCAGTATTTT	CASSHGLAGVILTDTQYF
TRBV4-1	-	-	TRBJ1-3	TGCGCCAGCAGCCAAGATGCAGTGACAGCTGAATACCTAACGAGCACCATATATTTT	CASSQDAVTAEYLTSTIYF
TRBV10-2	-	-	TRBJ1-1	TGCGCCAGCAGTGGAATCAACAGGGACACTGAAGCTTTCTTT	CASSGINRDTEAFF